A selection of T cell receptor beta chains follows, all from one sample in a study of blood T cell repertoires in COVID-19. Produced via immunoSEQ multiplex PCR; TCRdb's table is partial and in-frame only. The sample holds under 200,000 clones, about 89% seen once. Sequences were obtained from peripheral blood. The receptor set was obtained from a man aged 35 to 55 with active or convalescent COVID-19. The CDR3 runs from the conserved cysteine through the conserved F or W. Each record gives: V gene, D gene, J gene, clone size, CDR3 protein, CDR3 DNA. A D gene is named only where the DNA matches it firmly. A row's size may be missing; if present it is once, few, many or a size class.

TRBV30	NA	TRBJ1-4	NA	CAWSPGRRDNEKLFF	TGTGCCTGGAGTCCTGGGCGGAGGGACAATGAAAAACTGTTTTTT
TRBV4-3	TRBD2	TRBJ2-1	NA	CASSRERVAGGNEQFF	TGCGCCAGCAGCCGAGAGAGGGTTGCGGGGGGGAATGAGCAGTTCTTC
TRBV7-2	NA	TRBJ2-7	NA	CATRGGNSYEQYF	TGTGCCACCCGAGGGGGAAATTCCTACGAGCAGTACTTC
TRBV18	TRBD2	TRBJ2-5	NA	CASSPVGTSSRETQYF	TGTGCCAGCTCACCGGTCGGGACTAGCTCTCGGGAGACCCAGTACTTC
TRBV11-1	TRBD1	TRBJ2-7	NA	CASSLSQGLSEQYF	TGTGCCAGCAGCTTATCACAGGGGTTAAGCGAGCAGTACTTC
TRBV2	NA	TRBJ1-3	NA	CASGAQARNTIYF	TGTGCCAGCGGTGCGCAGGCAAGAAACACCATATATTTT
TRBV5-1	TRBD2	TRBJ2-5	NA	CASSLGSRGGRGETQYF	TGCGCCAGCAGCTTGGGATCCCGGGGGGGCCGCGGGGAGACCCAGTACTTC
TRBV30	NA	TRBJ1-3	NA	CAWSVGGTGNTIYF	TGTGCCTGGAGTGTGGGGGGAACTGGAAACACCATATATTTT
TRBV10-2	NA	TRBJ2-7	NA	CASSEGRTGSSYEQYF	TGCGCCAGCAGTGAGGGGAGGACGGGGAGCTCCTACGAGCAGTACTTC
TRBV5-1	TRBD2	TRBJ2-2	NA	CASGGTSGTTGELFF	TGCGCCAGCGGAGGGACTAGCGGGACCACCGGGGAGCTGTTTTTT
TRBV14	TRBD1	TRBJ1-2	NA	CASSILDRGHYNYGYTF	TGTGCCAGCAGCATTTTGGACAGGGGGCACTACAACTATGGCTACACCTTC
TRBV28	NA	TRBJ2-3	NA	CASSLRLAGDTQYF	TGTGCCAGCAGTTTGAGGCTAGCTGGGGATACGCAGTATTTT
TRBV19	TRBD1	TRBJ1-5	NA	CASSIKPLGQGDQPQHF	TGTGCCAGTAGTATTAAGCCACTGGGACAGGGGGACCAGCCCCAGCATTTT
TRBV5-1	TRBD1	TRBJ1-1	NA	CASSEGQGGTEAFF	TGCGCCAGCAGCGAGGGACAGGGGGGCACTGAAGCTTTCTTT
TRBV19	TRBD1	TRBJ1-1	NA	CASSIRQGEDTEAFF	TGTGCCAGTAGTATTAGGCAGGGGGAGGACACTGAAGCTTTCTTT
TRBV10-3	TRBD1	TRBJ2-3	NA	CAIGVGQGVYRDTQYF	TGTGCCATCGGGGTGGGACAGGGGGTGTATCGAGATACGCAGTATTTT
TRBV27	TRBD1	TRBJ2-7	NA	CASSGQGTHEQYF	TGTGCCAGCAGTGGACAGGGGACCCACGAGCAGTACTTC
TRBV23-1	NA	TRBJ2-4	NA	CASSQSKAGFLAKNIQYF	TGCGCCAGCAGTCAATCGAAGGCAGGATTCTTAGCCAAAAACATTCAGTACTTC
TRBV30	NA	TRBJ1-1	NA	CAWRRASLNTEAFF	TGTGCCTGGAGGAGGGCGTCTCTGAACACTGAAGCTTTCTTT
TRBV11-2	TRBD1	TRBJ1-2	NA	CASSSGQGGRRGYTF	TGTGCCAGCAGCTCAGGACAGGGTGGCCGTAGAGGCTACACCTTC
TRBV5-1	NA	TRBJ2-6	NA	CASSLDSPIGANVLTF	TGCGCCAGCAGCCTCGACAGTCCGATAGGGGCCAACGTCCTGACTTTC
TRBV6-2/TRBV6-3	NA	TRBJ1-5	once	CASSYAGGGPQHF	TGTGCCAGCAGTTACGCTGGGGGAGGGCCCCAGCATTTT
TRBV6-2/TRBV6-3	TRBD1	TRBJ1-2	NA	CASSGRQGIVYGYTF	TGTGCCAGCAGTGGACGACAGGGAATAGTATATGGCTACACCTTC
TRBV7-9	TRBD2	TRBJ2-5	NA	CASSLHRGAQYF	TGTGCCAGCAGCTTGCACCGGGGGGCCCAGTACTTC
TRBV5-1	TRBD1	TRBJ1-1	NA	CASSLTGQPLYEAFF	TGCGCCAGCAGCTTAACGGGACAGCCTTTGTATGAAGCTTTCTTT
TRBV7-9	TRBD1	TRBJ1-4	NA	CASSLAGRQGEKLFF	TGTGCCAGCAGCTTAGCCGGGAGACAGGGGGAAAAACTGTTTTTT
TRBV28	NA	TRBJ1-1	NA	CASSPSLGRENTEAFF	TGTGCCAGCAGTCCCTCGCTGGGCAGAGAGAACACTGAAGCTTTCTTT
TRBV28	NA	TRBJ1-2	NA	CASSFQGPGGYTF	TGTGCCAGCAGTTTCCAGGGTCCGGGTGGCTACACCTTC